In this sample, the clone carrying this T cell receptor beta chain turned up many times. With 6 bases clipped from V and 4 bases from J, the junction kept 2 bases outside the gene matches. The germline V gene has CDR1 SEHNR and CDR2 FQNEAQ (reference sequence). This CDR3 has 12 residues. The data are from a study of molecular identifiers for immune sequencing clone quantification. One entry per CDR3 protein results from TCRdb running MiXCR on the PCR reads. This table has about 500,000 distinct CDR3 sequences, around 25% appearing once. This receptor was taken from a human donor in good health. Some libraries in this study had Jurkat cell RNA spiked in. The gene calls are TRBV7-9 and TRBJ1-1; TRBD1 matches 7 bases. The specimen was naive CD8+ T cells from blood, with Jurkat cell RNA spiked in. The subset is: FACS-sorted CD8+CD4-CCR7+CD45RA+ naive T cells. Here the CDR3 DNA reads TGTGCCAGCAGTTCAGGGGGCACTGAAGCTTTCTTT. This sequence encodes CASSSGGTEAFF.